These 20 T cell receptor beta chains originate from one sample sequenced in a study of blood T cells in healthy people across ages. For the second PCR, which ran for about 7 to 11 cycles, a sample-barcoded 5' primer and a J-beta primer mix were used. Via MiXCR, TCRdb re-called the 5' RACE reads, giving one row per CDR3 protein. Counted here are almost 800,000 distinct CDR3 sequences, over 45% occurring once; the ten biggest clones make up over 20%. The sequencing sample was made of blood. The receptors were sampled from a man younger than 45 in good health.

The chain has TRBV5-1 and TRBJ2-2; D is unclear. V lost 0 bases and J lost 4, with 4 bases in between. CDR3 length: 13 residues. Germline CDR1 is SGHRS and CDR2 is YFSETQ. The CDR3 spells CASSLEATGELFF. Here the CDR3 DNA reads TGCGCCAGCAGCTTGGAGGCCACCGGGGAGCTGTTTTTT.

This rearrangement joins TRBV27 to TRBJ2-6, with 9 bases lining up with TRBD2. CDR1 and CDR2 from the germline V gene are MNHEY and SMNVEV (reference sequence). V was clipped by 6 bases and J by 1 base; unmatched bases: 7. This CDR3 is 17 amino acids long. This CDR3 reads CASRTISGSSGANVLTF. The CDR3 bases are TGTGCCAGCAGGACGATTAGCGGGAGTTCTGGGGCCAACGTCCTGACTTTC.

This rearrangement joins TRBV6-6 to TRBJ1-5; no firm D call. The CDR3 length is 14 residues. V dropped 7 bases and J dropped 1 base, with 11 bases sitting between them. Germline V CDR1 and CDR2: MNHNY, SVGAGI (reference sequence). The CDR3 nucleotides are TGTGCCAGCACCCCCTCTCAGAGCAATCAGCCCCAGCATTTT. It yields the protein CASTPSQSNQPQHF.

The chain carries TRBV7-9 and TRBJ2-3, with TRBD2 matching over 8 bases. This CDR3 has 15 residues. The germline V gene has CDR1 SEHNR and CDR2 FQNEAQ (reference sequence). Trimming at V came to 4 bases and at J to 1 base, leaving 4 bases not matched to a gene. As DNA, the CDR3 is TGTGCCAGCAGCTACACGACTAGCGGCACAGATACGCAGTATTTT. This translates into CASSYTTSGTDTQYF.

DNA for the CDR3: TGTGCCAGCAGTTACTTTTTGGGGGCCAAAAACATTCAGTACTTC. It translates to CASSYFLGAKNIQYF. The rearrangement joins TRBV12-3 or TRBV12-4 to TRBJ2-4, with D uncertain. The V end was cut by 4 bases, the J end by 1 base, with 11 bases between. The CDR3 is 15 residues long.

The CDR3 protein is CASSQGDSGAFYNEQFF. The CDR3 DNA is TGCGCCAGCAGCCAAGGTGATAGCGGGGCTTTCTACAATGAGCAGTTCTTC. This chain connects TRBV4-1 to TRBJ2-1; TRBD2 aligns across 8 bases. V dropped 1 base and J dropped 3; count of bases not matched to a gene: 8. Looked up from germline, CDR1 is MGHRA and CDR2 is YSYEKL. This CDR3 is built from 17 residues.

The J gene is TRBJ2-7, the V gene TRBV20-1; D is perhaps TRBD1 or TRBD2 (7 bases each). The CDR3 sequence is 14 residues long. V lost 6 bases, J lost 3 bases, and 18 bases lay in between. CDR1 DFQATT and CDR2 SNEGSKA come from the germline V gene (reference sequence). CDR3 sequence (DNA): TGCAGTGCCCGGCGACAGGGCGGGGGCTACGAGCAGTACTTC. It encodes CSARRQGGGYEQYF.

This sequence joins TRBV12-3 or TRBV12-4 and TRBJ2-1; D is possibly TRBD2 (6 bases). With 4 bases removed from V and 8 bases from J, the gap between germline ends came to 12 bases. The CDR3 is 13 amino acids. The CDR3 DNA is TGTGCCAGCAGTTCGACTAGTTTCGATGAGCAGTTCTTC. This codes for CASSSTSFDEQFF.

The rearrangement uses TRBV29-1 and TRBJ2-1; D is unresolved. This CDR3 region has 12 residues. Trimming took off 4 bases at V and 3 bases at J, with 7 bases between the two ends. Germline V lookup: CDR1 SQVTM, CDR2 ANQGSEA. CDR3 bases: TGCAGCGTTGTTTACCTCTACAATGAGCAGTTCTTC. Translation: CSVVYLYNEQFF.

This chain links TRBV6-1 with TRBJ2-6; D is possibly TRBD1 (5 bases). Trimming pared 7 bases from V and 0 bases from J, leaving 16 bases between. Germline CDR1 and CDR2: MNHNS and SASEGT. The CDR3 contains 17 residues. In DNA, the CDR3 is TGTGCCAGCAAAACGACCACAGGTCGCTCTGGGGCCAACGTCCTGACTTTC. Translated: CASKTTTGRSGANVLTF.

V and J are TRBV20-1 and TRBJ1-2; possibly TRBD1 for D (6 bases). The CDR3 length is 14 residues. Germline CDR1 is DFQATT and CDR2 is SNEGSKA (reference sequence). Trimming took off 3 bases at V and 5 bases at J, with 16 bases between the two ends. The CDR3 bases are TGCAGTGCTAGTGGAAGTCAGGGGACTTATGGCTACACCTTC. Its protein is CSASGSQGTYGYTF.

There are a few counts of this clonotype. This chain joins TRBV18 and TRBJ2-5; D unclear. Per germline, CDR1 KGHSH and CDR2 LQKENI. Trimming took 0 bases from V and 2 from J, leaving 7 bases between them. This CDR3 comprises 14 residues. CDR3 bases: TGTGCCAGCTCACCACCAAGCAGTCAAGAGACCCAGTACTTC. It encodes CASSPPSSQETQYF.

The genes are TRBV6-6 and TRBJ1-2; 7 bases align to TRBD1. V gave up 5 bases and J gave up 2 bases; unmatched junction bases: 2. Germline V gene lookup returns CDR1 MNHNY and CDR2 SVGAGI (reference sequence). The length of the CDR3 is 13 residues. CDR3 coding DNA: TGTGCCAGCAGTGGACAGGTGAACTATGGCTACACCTTC. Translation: CASSGQVNYGYTF.

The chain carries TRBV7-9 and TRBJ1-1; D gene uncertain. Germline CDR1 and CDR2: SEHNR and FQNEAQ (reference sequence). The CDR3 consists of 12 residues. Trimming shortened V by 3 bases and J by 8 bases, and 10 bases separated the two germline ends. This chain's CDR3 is CASSFQGLEAFF. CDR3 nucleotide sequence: TGTGCCAGCAGCTTTCAAGGGTTAGAAGCTTTCTTT.

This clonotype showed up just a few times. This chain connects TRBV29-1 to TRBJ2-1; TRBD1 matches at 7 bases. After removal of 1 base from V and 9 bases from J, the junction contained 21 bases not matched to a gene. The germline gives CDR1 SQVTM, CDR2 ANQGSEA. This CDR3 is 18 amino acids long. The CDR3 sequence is CSVEVRDRRTFYLGEQFF. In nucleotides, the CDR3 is TGCAGCGTTGAAGTACGGGACAGAAGAACCTTTTACTTGGGTGAGCAGTTCTTC.

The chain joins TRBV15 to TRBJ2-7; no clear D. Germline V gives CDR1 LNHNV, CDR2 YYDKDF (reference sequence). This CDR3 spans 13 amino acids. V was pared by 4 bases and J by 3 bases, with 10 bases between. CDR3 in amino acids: CATSIRKGYEQYF. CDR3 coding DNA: TGTGCCACCAGCATTAGGAAGGGCTACGAGCAGTACTTC.

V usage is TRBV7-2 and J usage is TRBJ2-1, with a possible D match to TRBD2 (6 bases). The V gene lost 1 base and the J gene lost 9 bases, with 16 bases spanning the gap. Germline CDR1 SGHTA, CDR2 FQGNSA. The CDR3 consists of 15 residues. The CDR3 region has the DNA TGTGCCAGCAGCTTAGACCGACTAGGCGGAGGTGAGCAGTTCTTC. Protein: CASSLDRLGGGEQFF.

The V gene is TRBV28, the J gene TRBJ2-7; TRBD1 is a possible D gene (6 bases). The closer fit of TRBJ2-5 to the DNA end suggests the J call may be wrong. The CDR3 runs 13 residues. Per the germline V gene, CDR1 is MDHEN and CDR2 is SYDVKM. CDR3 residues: CASGEQGEETQYF. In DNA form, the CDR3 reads TGTGCCAGCGGTGAACAGGGAGAGGAGACCCAGTACTTC.

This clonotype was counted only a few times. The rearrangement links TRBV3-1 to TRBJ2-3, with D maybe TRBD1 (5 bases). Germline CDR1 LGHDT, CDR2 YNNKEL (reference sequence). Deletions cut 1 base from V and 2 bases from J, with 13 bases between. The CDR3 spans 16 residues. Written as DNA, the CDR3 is TGTGCCAGCAGCCAAGGTTCTCACAGGACCACAGATACGCAGTATTTT. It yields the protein CASSQGSHRTTDTQYF.

In nucleotides, the CDR3 is TGTGCCAGCAGTGGCGTCGGGACAGCGGCCTCAGGCGAGCAGTACTTC. Its protein is CASSGVGTAASGEQYF. V usage is TRBV6-6 and J usage is TRBJ2-5; 7 nucleotides line up with TRBD1. The J call may not be correct, given that the DNA end is closer to TRBJ2-7. CDR1 and CDR2 (germline): MNHNY, SVGAGI (reference sequence). The CDR3 length is 16 residues.